The 26 T cell receptor beta chains in this list originate from one sample, sequenced in a study of long-term antiretroviral therapy in people with HIV (dated 2022 in TCRdb). The immunoSEQ hsTCRB v3.0 assay was used at survey level resolution to sequence the TRB variable region. TCRdb took over this immuneACCESS table, retaining in-frame rearrangements with V and J assigned. Such tables are incomplete; in checked studies, under half of the missing clones stem from an unresolved V gene, and the remainder is unexplained. Within this sample are 20,000 to 30,000 clones, with about 80% of them counted one time only. The ten largest clones represent 5.6% of the sample. Sample: unsorted PBMCs, taken 0.7 years before starting antiretroviral therapy. Receptor source: a young man with HIV.

This clone showed up just once. The chain couples TRBV6-6 to TRBJ2-1, with 9 nucleotides matching TRBD2. With V trimmed by 4 bases and J by 9 bases, 7 bases remained unmatched. Germline values: CDR1 MNHNY, CDR2 SVGAGI (reference sequence). This CDR3 is 14 amino acids long. CDR3 in amino acids: CASSLAGGPGEQFF. In nucleotides, the CDR3 is TGTGCCAGCAGTTTGGCGGGGGGGCCTGGTGAGCAGTTCTTC.

This rearrangement joins TRBV5-1 to TRBJ2-7; D perhaps matches TRBD2 (6 bases). The V end lost 8 bases, the J end lost 2 bases, and 14 bases lay between the germline ends. This CDR3 contains 13 residues. CDR1 SGHRS and CDR2 YFSETQ come from the germline V gene. CDR3 amino acids: CASTTPGAYEQYF. The CDR3 DNA is TGCGCCAGTACAACACCGGGGGCCTACGAGCAGTACTTC.

This clone was seen just once. The chain uses TRBV6-6 and TRBJ2-1, with unresolved D. Germline V gene sequence: CDR1 MNHNY, CDR2 SVGAGI (reference sequence). The V and J ends lost 7 bases and 5 bases respectively, with 15 bases between them. The CDR3 is made up of 14 amino acids. CDR3 amino acids: CASNPAQVDNEQFF. The CDR3 DNA sequence: TGTGCCAGCAACCCCGCCCAGGTGGACAATGAGCAGTTCTTC.

The chain recombines TRBV28 with TRBJ1-5; D might be TRBD1 (5 bases). The CDR3 extends over 14 amino acids. Germline V gene lookup returns CDR1 MDHEN and CDR2 SYDVKM. V lost 7 bases and J lost 5, with 15 bases in between. The chain's CDR3 is CASTGGGSDQPQHF. The CDR3 DNA reads as TGTGCCAGCACCGGGGGAGGGAGTGATCAGCCCCAGCATTTT.

The genes are TRBV7-8 and TRBJ2-3; 9 nucleotides match TRBD2. The CDR3 totals 14 residues. The ends lost 5 bases at V and 2 bases at J; junction bases unmatched: 2. Germline V CDR1 and CDR2: SGHVS, FQNEAQ. This CDR3 is CASSRLADTDTQYF. DNA of the CDR3: TGTGCCAGCAGCAGACTAGCGGACACAGATACGCAGTATTTT.

This clone was seen a few times. The V and J genes are TRBV5-1 and TRBJ2-7, with D possibly being TRBD1 (6 bases). The CDR3 runs 12 residues. Germline lookup yields CDR1 SGHRS and CDR2 YFSETQ. V was shortened by 5 bases and J by 2 bases, with 8 bases between the two germline ends. DNA of the CDR3: TGCGCCAGCAGTGGACAGACCTACGAGCAGTACTTC. It codes for CASSGQTYEQYF.

The V call is TRBV7-2, the J call TRBJ1-3, with D tentatively TRBD1 (5 bases). CDR3 size: 15 residues. Germline CDR1 SGHTA, CDR2 FQGNSA. V was cut by 5 bases and J by 0 bases, with 11 bases left in between. The DNA for the CDR3 is TGTGCCAGCAGCCCAGGGTCCTACTCTGGAAACACCATATATTTT. Translating it yields CASSPGSYSGNTIYF.

The J gene is TRBJ1-1, the V gene TRBV7-9, with 7 bases aligning to TRBD1. V was clipped by 9 bases and J by 0 bases; unmatched bases: 7. This CDR3 is 14 amino acids long. CDR1 is SEHNR and CDR2 is FQNEAQ in the germline V gene (reference sequence). The CDR3 spells CASASDRMNTEAFF. The CDR3 DNA sequence: TGTGCCAGTGCCTCGGACAGGATGAACACTGAAGCTTTCTTT.

In DNA form, the CDR3 reads TGCGCCAGCAGGGACAGCTACTACGAGCAGTACTTC. As protein: CASRDSYYEQYF. This chain links TRBV5-1 with TRBJ2-7; D may be TRBD1 (6 bases). This CDR3 region has 12 residues. Germline V gene sequence: CDR1 SGHRS, CDR2 YFSETQ. Trimming removed 5 bases at V and 3 bases at J, with 9 bases between. Together with reference TRBV5-1 and TRBJ2-7, the CDR3 gives the full variable domain: KAGVTQTPRYLIKTRGQQVTLSCSPISGHRSVSWYQQTPGQGLQFLFEYFSETQRNKGNFPGRFSGRQFSNSRSEMNVSTLELGDSALYLCASRDSYYEQYFGPGTRLTVT.

As for this clone: An end of the junction does not agree with germline; a read error may underlie this. This sample includes further DNA sequences coding for the same CDR3. The rearrangement joins TRBV6-1 to TRBJ2-1; TRBD2 matches at 9 bases. From germline, CDR1 is MNHNS and CDR2 SASEGT. This CDR3 has 15 residues. CDR3 coding DNA: TGTGCCAGTAGTGAGCTCGGGACTAGCCTCAATGAGCAGTTCTTC. It is translated as CASSELGTSLNEQFF.

The gene calls are TRBV6-1 and TRBJ2-2; TRBD2 is a possible D gene (5 bases). V was cut by 10 bases and J by 7 bases, with 19 bases left in between. CDR1 and CDR2 (germline): MNHNS, SASEGT. The CDR3 is 14 residues long. This CDR3 reads CATQRVGLGGELFF. CDR3 DNA: TGTGCCACCCAGAGGGTGGGGTTGGGCGGGGAGCTGTTTTTT.

This clone was detected a few times. The CDR3 DNA follows: TGTGCCAGCAGTCGGACAACAGGGATGAACACTGAAGCTTTCTTT. Amino acid sequence: CASSRTTGMNTEAFF. The gene calls are TRBV14 and TRBJ1-1, with a possible D match to TRBD1 (6 bases). Germline CDR1 is SGHDN and CDR2 is FVKESK. V gave up 6 bases and J gave up 0 bases, with 14 bases separating them. This CDR3 has 15 amino acids.

The chain is built from TRBV7-4 and TRBJ2-2; 8 nucleotides match TRBD2. Germline V gene data show CDR1 as SGHVT and CDR2 as SQSDAQ. This CDR3 region has 16 residues. The V and J ends lost 5 bases and 6 bases, in that order; junction bases with no gene match: 11. The CDR3 spells CASSLPGLVYSGELFF. As DNA, the CDR3 is TGTGCCAGCAGCCTACCGGGACTAGTATATTCCGGGGAGCTGTTTTTT.

This rearrangement joins TRBV7-8 to TRBJ2-5, with 8 bases matching TRBD1. CDR1 SGHVS and CDR2 FQNEAQ come from the germline V gene. This CDR3 is 15 amino acids long. The V segment lost 5 bases and the J segment 5 bases; nucleotides outside the gene matches: 10. The CDR3 sequence is CASSTSGGWGETQYF. CDR3 DNA sequence: TGTGCCAGCAGCACCTCAGGGGGCTGGGGGGAGACCCAGTACTTC.

The chain combines TRBV11-2 with TRBJ2-1, with a weak D call TRBD2 (5 bases). Per germline, CDR1 SGHAT and CDR2 FQNNGV. This CDR3 has 13 residues. Between the trimmed V and J ends, which lost 3 bases and 9 bases, there was a span of 12 bases. This CDR3 reads CASSLTSGPEQFF. In nucleotides, the CDR3 is TGTGCCAGCAGCTTGACAAGCGGACCTGAGCAGTTCTTC. Using reference TRBV11-2 and TRBJ2-1 for the parts outside the CDR3, the full variable domain is EAGVAQSPRYKIIEKRQSVAFWCNPISGHATLYWYQQILGQGPKLLIQFQNNGVVDDSQLPKDRFSAERLKGVDSTLKIQPAKLEDSAVYLCASSLTSGPEQFFGPGTRLTVL.

J is TRBJ2-7 and V is TRBV7-9; D remains ambiguous. The ends were cut back, 3 bases at V and 0 bases at J, with 6 bases in the middle. The CDR3 has 13 residues. CDR1 SEHNR and CDR2 FQNEAQ come from the germline V gene (reference sequence). The CDR3 protein is CASSFSSSYEQYF. In DNA, the CDR3 is TGTGCCAGCAGCTTTTCTTCCTCCTACGAGCAGTACTTC.

The genes are TRBV7-6 and TRBJ2-3; D may be TRBD1 or TRBD2 (5 bases each). This CDR3 comprises 16 residues. V lost 2 bases, J lost 2 bases, and 14 bases lay in between. Germline loops: CDR1 SGHVS, CDR2 FNYEAQ. In nucleotides, the CDR3 is TGTGCCAGCAGCTTAACTTTTGGGGGATCCACAGATACGCAGTATTTT. Translation gives CASSLTFGGSTDTQYF.

The chain combines TRBV6-1 with TRBJ1-5, with a weak D call TRBD1 (5 bases). Germline V gives CDR1 MNHNS, CDR2 SASEGT. The V gene lost 1 base and the J gene lost 3 bases, with 10 bases spanning the gap. The CDR3 sequence is 15 residues long. CDR3 DNA sequence: TGTGCCAGCAGTGAAGGACAGTCGATCAATCAGCCCCAGCATTTT. Its protein is CASSEGQSINQPQHF.

The chain has TRBV28 and TRBJ1-2; perhaps TRBD1 as D (6 bases). CDR3 length: 15 amino acids. V lost 3 bases to trimming and J lost 0 bases, with 11 bases between them. Germline CDR1 MDHEN, CDR2 SYDVKM. The CDR3 protein is CASSFRDRTNYGYTF. The DNA of the CDR3 is TGTGCCAGCAGTTTCCGCGACAGGACTAACTATGGCTACACCTTC.

The rearrangement links TRBV5-1 to TRBJ1-1; 10 positions agree with TRBD1. Germline loops: CDR1 SGHRS, CDR2 YFSETQ. The CDR3 is 15 residues long. With 0 bases clipped from V and 5 bases from J, the junction kept 4 bases outside the gene matches. CDR3 residues: CASSLEGQGLTEAFF. DNA for the CDR3: TGCGCCAGCAGCTTGGAGGGACAGGGGTTGACTGAAGCTTTCTTT.

This clone appeared a few times. The CDR3 DNA reads as TGCGCCAGCAGCTTGTTCCGCGGATCCTACGAGCAGTACTTC. The encoded protein is CASSLFRGSYEQYF. J is TRBJ2-7 and V is TRBV5-1; D not certain. Germline lookup yields CDR1 SGHRS and CDR2 YFSETQ. Trimming took 1 base from V and 1 from J, leaving 9 bases between them. The CDR3 contains 14 residues.

DNA of the CDR3: TGTGCCAGCAGCCGTGCAGGAAGGGCCTCCTACAATGAGCAGTTCTTC. Its translation is CASSRAGRASYNEQFF. The chain combines TRBV28 with TRBJ2-1, with D unresolved. CDR3 length: 16 amino acids. Germline CDR1 MDHEN, CDR2 SYDVKM. Trimming pared 6 bases from V and 0 bases from J, leaving 15 bases between. The full variable domain, completed using reference TRBV28 and TRBJ2-1, is DVKVTQSSRYLVKRTGEKVFLECVQDMDHENMFWYRQDPGLGLRLIYFSYDVKMKEKGDIPEGYSVSREKKERFSLILESASTNQTSMYLCASSRAGRASYNEQFFGPGTRLTVL.

This rearrangement joins TRBV5-1 to TRBJ2-5; D might be TRBD1 (5 bases). The CDR3 has 16 amino acids. V lost 0 bases, J lost 0 bases, and 12 bases lay in between. Germline V CDR1 and CDR2: SGHRS, YFSETQ. CDR3 coding DNA: TGCGCCAGCAGCTTGGTAGGGGCGATGCACCAAGAGACCCAGTACTTC. Translation gives CASSLVGAMHQETQYF. Supplemented by reference TRBV5-1 and TRBJ2-5, the full variable domain reads KAGVTQTPRYLIKTRGQQVTLSCSPISGHRSVSWYQQTPGQGLQFLFEYFSETQRNKGNFPGRFSGRQFSNSRSEMNVSTLELGDSALYLCASSLVGAMHQETQYFGPGTRLLVL.

V and J are TRBV5-5 and TRBJ2-1, with D maybe TRBD2 (7 bases). CDR3 length: 15 amino acids. V was shortened by 0 bases and J by 8 bases, with 15 bases between the two germline ends. Germline CDR1 SGHKS, CDR2 YYEKEE (reference sequence). The CDR3 DNA sequence: TGTGCCAGCAGCTTGGAATCTGGGGGGGCCTATGAGCAGTTCTTC. It translates to CASSLESGGAYEQFF.

The chain links TRBV5-1 to TRBJ1-3; D unresolved. CDR1 and CDR2 from the germline V gene are SGHRS and YFSETQ. This CDR3 contains 16 residues. Between the trimmed V and J ends, which lost 1 base and 0 bases, there was a span of 11 bases. In nucleotides, the CDR3 is TGCGCCAGCAGCTTGAGTTCCAGGAGCTCTGGAAACACCATATATTTT. Its translation: CASSLSSRSSGNTIYF. The full variable domain, completed using reference TRBV5-1 and TRBJ1-3, is KAGVTQTPRYLIKTRGQQVTLSCSPISGHRSVSWYQQTPGQGLQFLFEYFSETQRNKGNFPGRFSGRQFSNSRSEMNVSTLELGDSALYLCASSLSSRSSGNTIYFGEGSWLTVV.

The CDR3 DNA reads TGTGCCAGTAGCGACTCTAGAGCACTCTACGAGCAGTACTTC. It is translated as CASSDSRALYEQYF. The J gene is TRBJ2-7, the V gene TRBV19; no clear D gene. Germline V gene sequence: CDR1 LNHDA, CDR2 SQIVND (reference sequence). The CDR3 extends over 14 amino acids. The ends were cut back, 6 bases at V and 3 bases at J, with 15 bases in the middle. The entire variable domain, with the rest obtained from reference TRBV19 and TRBJ2-7, is as follows: DGGITQSPKYLFRKEGQNVTLSCEQNLNHDAMYWYRQDPGQGLRLIYYSQIVNDFQKGDIAEGYSVSREKKESFPLTVTSAQKNPTAFYLCASSDSRALYEQYFGPGTRLTVT.